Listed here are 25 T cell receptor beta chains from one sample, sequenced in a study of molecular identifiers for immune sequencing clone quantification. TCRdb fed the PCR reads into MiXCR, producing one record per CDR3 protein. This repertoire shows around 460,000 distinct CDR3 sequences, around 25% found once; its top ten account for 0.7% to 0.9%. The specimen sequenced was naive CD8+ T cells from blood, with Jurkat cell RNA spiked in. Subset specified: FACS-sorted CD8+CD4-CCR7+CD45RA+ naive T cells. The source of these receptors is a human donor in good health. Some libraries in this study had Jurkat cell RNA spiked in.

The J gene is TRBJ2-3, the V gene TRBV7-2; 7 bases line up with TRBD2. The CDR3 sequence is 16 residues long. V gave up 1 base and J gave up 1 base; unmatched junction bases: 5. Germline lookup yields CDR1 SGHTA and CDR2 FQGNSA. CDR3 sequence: CASSLGGGWGTDTQYF. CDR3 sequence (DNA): TGTGCCAGCAGCTTAGGGGGGGGGTGGGGCACAGATACGCAGTATTTT. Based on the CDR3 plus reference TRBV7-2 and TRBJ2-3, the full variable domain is GAGVSQSPSNKVTEKGKDVELRCDPISGHTALYWYRQSLGQGLEFLIYFQGNSAPDKSGLPSDRFSAERTGGSVSTLTIQRTQQEDSAVYLCASSLGGGWGTDTQYFGPGTRLTVL.

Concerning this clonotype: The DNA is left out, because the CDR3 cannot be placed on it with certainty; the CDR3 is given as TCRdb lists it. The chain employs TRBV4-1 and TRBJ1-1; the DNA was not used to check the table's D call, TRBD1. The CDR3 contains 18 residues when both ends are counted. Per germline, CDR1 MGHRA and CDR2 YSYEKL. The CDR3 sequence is CASSQGRQDFGQGSEAFF.

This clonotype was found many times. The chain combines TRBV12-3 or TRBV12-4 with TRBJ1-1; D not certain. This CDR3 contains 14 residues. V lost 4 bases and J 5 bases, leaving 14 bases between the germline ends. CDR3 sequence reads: CASSSLLRVTEAFF. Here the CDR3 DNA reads TGTGCCAGCAGTTCTCTTTTAAGGGTAACTGAAGCTTTCTTT.

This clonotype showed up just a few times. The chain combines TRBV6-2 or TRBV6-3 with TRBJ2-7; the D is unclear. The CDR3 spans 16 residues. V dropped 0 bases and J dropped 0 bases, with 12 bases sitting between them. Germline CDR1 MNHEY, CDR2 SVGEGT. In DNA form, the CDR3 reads TGTGCCAGCAGTTACTCGAATCCGGTTCTCTCCTACGAGCAGTACTTC. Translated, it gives CASSYSNPVLSYEQYF.

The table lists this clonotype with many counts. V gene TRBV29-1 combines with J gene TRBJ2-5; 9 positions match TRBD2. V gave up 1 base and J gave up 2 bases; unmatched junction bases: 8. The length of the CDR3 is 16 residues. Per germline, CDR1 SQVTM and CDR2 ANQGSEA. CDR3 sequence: CSVEGGGALGQETQYF. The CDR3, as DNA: TGCAGCGTTGAAGGCGGGGGGGCGCTTGGTCAAGAGACCCAGTACTTC.

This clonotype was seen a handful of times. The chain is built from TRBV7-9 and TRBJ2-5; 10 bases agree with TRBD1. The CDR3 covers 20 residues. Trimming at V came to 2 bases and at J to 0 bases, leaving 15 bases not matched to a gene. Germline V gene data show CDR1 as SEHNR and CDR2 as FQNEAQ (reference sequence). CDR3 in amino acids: CASSLKTGGTPSKYQETQYF. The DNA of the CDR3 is TGTGCCAGCAGCTTAAAGACAGGGGGCACCCCATCAAAGTACCAAGAGACCCAGTACTTC.

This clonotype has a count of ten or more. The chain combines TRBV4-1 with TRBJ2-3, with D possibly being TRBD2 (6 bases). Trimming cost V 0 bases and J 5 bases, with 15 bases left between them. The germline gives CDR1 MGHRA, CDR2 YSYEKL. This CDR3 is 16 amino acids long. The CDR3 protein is CASSQDLAGGGDTQYF. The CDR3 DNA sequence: TGCGCCAGCAGCCAAGATTTGGCCGGGGGTGGAGATACGCAGTATTTT.

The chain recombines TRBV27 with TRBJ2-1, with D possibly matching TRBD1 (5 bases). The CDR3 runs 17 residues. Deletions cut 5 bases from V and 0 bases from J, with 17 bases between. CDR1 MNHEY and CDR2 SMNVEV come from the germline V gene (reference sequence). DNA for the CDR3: TGTGCCAGCAGTCCCACCCAATGGGGCCTCTCCTACAATGAGCAGTTCTTC. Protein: CASSPTQWGLSYNEQFF.

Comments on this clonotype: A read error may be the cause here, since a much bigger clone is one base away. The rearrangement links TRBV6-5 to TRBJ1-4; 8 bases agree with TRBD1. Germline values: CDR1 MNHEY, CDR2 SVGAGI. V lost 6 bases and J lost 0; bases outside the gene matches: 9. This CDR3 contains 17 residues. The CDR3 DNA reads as TGTGCCAGCAGCCATGACAGGGGAGGTTCAACTAATGAAAAACTGTTTTTT. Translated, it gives CASSHDRGGSTNEKLFF.

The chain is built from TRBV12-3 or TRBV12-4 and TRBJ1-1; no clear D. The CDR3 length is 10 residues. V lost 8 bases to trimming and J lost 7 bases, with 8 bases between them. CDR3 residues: CASGWGEAFF. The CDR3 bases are TGTGCCAGCGGATGGGGTGAAGCTTTCTTT.

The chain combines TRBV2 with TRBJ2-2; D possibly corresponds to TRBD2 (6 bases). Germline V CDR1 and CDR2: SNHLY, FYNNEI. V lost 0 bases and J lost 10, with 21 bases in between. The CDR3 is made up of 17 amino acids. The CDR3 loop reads CASSEAGMGSGLEELFF. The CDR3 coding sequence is TGTGCCAGCAGTGAAGCGGGTATGGGGAGCGGGCTGGAGGAGCTGTTTTTT.

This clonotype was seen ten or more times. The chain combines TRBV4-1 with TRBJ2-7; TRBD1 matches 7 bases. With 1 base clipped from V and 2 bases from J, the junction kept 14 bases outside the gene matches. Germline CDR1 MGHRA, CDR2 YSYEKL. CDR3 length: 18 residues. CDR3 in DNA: TGCGCCAGCAGCCAAGTACTGCGGGTACAGGGGTCGGCCTACGAGCAGTACTTC. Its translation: CASSQVLRVQGSAYEQYF.

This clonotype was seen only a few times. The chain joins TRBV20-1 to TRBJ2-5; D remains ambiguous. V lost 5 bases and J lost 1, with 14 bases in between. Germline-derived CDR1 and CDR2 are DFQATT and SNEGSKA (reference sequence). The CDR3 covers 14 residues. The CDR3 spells CSARPSGGQETQYF. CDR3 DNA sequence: TGCAGTGCTCGGCCTTCCGGTGGCCAAGAGACCCAGTACTTC.

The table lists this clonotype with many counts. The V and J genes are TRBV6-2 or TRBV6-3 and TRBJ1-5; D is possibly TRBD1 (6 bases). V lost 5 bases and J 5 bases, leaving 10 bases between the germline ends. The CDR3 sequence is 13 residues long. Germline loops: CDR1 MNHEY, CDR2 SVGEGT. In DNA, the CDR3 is TGTGCCAGCAGTACGGGACATTATCAGCCCCAGCATTTT. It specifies CASSTGHYQPQHF.

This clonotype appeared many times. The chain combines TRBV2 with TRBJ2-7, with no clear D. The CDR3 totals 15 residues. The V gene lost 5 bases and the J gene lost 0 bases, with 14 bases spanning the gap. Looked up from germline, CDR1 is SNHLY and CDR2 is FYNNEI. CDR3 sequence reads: CASSPKERSSYEQYF. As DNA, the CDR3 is TGTGCCAGCAGTCCCAAGGAAAGGAGCTCCTACGAGCAGTACTTC.

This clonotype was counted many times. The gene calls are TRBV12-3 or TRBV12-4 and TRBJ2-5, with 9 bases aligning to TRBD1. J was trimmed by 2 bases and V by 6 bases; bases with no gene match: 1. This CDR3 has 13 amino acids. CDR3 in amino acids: CASRDRGQETQYF. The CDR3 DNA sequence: TGTGCCAGCAGGGACAGGGGTCAAGAGACCCAGTACTTC.

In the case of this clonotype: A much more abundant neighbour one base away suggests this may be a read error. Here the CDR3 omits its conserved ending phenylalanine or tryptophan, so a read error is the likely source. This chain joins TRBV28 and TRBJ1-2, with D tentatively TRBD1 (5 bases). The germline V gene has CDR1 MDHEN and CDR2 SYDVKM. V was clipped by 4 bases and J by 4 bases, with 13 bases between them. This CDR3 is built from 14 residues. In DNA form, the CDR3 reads TGTGCCAGCAGTTGGGCAGGGTCGAGCTATGGCTACACCTCC. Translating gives CASSWAGSSYGYTS.

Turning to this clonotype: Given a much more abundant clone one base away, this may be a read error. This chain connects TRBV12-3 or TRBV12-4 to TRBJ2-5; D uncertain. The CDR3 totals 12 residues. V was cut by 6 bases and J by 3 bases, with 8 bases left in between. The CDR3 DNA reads TGTGCCAGCAGCCCAGATGAAGAGACCCAGTACTTC. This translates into CASSPDEETQYF.

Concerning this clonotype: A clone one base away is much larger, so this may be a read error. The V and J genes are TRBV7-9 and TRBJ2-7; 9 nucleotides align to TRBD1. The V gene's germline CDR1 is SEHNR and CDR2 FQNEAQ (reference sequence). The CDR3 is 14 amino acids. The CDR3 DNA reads TGTACCAGCAGCTTATGGGACAGGGCTGGAGAGCAGTACTTC. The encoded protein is CTSSLWDRAGEQYF.

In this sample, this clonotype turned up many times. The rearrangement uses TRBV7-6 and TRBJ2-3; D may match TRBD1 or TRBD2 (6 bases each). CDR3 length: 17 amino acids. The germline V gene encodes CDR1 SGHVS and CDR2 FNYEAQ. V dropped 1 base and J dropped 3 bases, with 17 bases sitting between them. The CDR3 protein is CASSLVGAGGNTDTQYF. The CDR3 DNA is TGTGCCAGCAGCTTAGTAGGTGCCGGGGGCAATACAGATACGCAGTATTTT.

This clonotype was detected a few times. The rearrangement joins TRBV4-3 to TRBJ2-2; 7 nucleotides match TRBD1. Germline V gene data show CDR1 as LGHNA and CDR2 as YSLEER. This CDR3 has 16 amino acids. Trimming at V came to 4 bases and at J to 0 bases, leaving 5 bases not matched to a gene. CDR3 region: CASSRGQEPNTGELFF. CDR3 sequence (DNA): TGCGCCAGCAGCCGCGGACAGGAGCCGAACACCGGGGAGCTGTTTTTT.

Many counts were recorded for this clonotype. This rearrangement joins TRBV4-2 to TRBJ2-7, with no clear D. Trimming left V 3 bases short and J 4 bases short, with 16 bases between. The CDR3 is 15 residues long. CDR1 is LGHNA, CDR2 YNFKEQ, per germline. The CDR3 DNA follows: TGTGCCAGCAGCCAGCCAGGCCAATTGGGTTACGAGCAGTACTTC. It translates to CASSQPGQLGYEQYF.

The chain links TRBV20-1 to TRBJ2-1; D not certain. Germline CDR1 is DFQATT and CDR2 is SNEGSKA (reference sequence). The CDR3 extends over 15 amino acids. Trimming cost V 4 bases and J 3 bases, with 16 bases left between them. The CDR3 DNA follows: TGCAGTGCTAAAAGGATCCGGGCCGACTACAATGAGCAGTTCTTC. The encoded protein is CSAKRIRADYNEQFF.

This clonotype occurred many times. The CDR3 protein is CASSIRGDNQPQHF. The CDR3 DNA reads as TGTGCCAGTAGTATACGGGGGGACAATCAGCCCCAGCATTTT. V usage is TRBV19 and J usage is TRBJ1-5; D possibly corresponds to TRBD1 (5 bases). Germline assignment: CDR1 LNHDA and CDR2 SQIVND (reference sequence). The CDR3 is 14 residues long. V lost 2 bases, J lost 3 bases, and 8 bases lay in between.

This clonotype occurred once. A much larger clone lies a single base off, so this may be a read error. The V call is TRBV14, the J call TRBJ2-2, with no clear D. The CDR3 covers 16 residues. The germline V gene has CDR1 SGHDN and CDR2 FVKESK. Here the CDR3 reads CASSQPSRGSRSEPFF. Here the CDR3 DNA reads TGTGCCAGCAGCCAACCGAGTCGCGGCAGCAGATCGGAGCCGTTTTTT.